Listed below are T cell receptor beta chains from one sample, sequenced in a study of glioma-infiltrating T cells. TCRdb independently ran MiXCR on the multiplex PCR reads; one entry per CDR3 protein. The sample holds approximately 400,000 distinct CDR3 sequences, roughly two fifths seen once. The sequenced material came from glioma tissue, nonneoplastic brain tissue, or PBMCs (not recorded which). The receptors were gathered from a human donor with low-grade glioma or glioblastoma, undergoing nonglioma brain surgery, or in good health (not recorded which). Each CDR3 is given with its conserved first and last residue. Each record gives: clone size, D gene, V gene, J gene, CDR3 DNA, CDR3 protein. A D gene is named only where the DNA matches it firmly. A clone size is listed for some rows: how often the clone was seen (once, few, many), or a class if it is expanded.

size: many
D: .
V: TRBV28
J: TRBJ2-1
DNA: TGTGCCAGCAGTTCTATCGGGATGGGCAATGAGCAGTTCTTC
CDR3: CASSSIGMGNEQFF

size: few
D: .
V: TRBV28
J: TRBJ2-7
DNA: TGTGCCAGCAGTTTTTCGGCCGTAGCAACCCACGAGCAGTACTTC
CDR3: CASSFSAVATHEQYF

size: .
D: TRBD2
V: TRBV4-2
J: TRBJ2-1
DNA: TGTGCCAGCAGCCGTACGGGGGGGAGTTCCTACAATGAGCAGTTCTTC
CDR3: CASSRTGGSSYNEQFF

size: .
D: TRBD2
V: TRBV20-1
J: TRBJ2-5
DNA: TGCAGTGCTAGAGACGGGAGGAACCAAGAGACCCAGTACTTC
CDR3: CSARDGRNQETQYF

size: .
D: TRBD1
V: TRBV20-1
J: TRBJ1-2
DNA: TGCAGTGCCATAGGAAACAGGGGGAATAATTTTAACTATGGCTACACCTTC
CDR3: CSAIGNRGNNFNYGYTF

size: many
D: .
V: TRBV6-1
J: TRBJ2-3
DNA: TGTGCCAGCAGTCAGGGGATTCTCACAGATACGCAGTATTTT
CDR3: CASSQGILTDTQYF

size: few
D: TRBD2
V: TRBV6-1
J: TRBJ2-3
DNA: TGTGCCAGCAGTGCGGGGAACCGCGGGAGAGCCACAGATACGCAGTATTTT
CDR3: CASSAGNRGRATDTQYF

size: .
D: .
V: TRBV27
J: TRBJ1-1
DNA: TGTGCCAGCAGTTTATCCAGGGGTGGCACTGAAGCTTTCTTT
CDR3: CASSLSRGGTEAFF

size: .
D: .
V: TRBV5-8
J: TRBJ1-5
DNA: TGCGCCAGCGGCGAGGACAGTCTAAATCAGCCCCAGCATTTT
CDR3: CASGEDSLNQPQHF

size: .
D: TRBD2
V: TRBV27
J: TRBJ2-1
DNA: TGTGCCAGCAGTTTAGGGGAAGCTAGCGGAGCCTACAATGAGCAGTTCTTC
CDR3: CASSLGEASGAYNEQFF

size: many
D: TRBD2
V: TRBV20-1
J: TRBJ2-1
DNA: TGCAGTGCCATCAGCGGGAGTCAATACAATGAGCAGTTCTTC
CDR3: CSAISGSQYNEQFF

size: .
D: TRBD2
V: TRBV12-3/TRBV12-4
J: TRBJ2-7
DNA: TGTGCCAGCAGACTGTACCCACTAGCGGGAGGATTACACGAGCAGTACTTC
CDR3: CASRLYPLAGGLHEQYF

size: .
D: TRBD1
V: TRBV29-1
J: TRBJ1-5
DNA: TGCAGCGTTGAAGTGGCGGGACAGGGCAATCAGCCCCAGCATTTT
CDR3: CSVEVAGQGNQPQHF

size: .
D: TRBD1
V: TRBV28
J: TRBJ2-7
DNA: TGTGCCAGCGGGCAACAGGGGGCCCAATACTACGAGCAGTACTTC
CDR3: CASGQQGAQYYEQYF

size: .
D: TRBD2
V: TRBV19
J: TRBJ2-3
DNA: TGTGCCAGTAGTATGGGCGGGAGGGATCCAGATACGCAGTATTTT
CDR3: CASSMGGRDPDTQYF

size: .
D: TRBD1
V: TRBV7-9
J: TRBJ2-3
DNA: TGTGCCAGCAGCCAAGATGTTAGAAGACAGGGGCTCACAGATACGCAGTATTTT
CDR3: CASSQDVRRQGLTDTQYF

size: .
D: .
V: TRBV19
J: TRBJ1-2
DNA: TGTGCCAGTAGTATAGATAGGGGACCAAGCTATGGCTACACCTTC
CDR3: CASSIDRGPSYGYTF

size: few
D: TRBD1
V: TRBV18
J: TRBJ1-5
DNA: TGTGCCAGCTCACCCATTTCGACAGGGCCCCAGCAGCCCCAGCATTTT
CDR3: CASSPISTGPQQPQHF

size: .
D: TRBD1
V: TRBV7-2
J: TRBJ1-4
DNA: TGTGCCAGCAGCCGGGGACAGTACCCTCTTGCAACTAATGAAAAACTGTTTTTT
CDR3: CASSRGQYPLATNEKLFF

size: .
D: TRBD2
V: TRBV28
J: TRBJ2-1
DNA: TGTGCCAGCAGTTTATCTGGCCTAGCGGGAAGCCCCGGGAGACGCGGGATCTACATTGAGCAGTTCTTC
CDR3: CASSLSGLAGSPGRRGIYIEQFF

size: .
D: .
V: TRBV7-2
J: TRBJ2-7
DNA: TGTGCCAGCAGCCGATCAGGGAGCGGGTACGAGCAGTACTTC
CDR3: CASSRSGSGYEQYF

size: few
D: TRBD1
V: TRBV24-1
J: TRBJ1-5
DNA: TGTGCCACCAGTGATCCTGGACAGGGCAATCAGCCCCAGCATTTT
CDR3: CATSDPGQGNQPQHF

size: .
D: .
V: TRBV6-5
J: TRBJ2-1
DNA: TGTGCCAGCAGTTACCCAGGACAGAATCGGGAGCAGTTCTTC
CDR3: CASSYPGQNREQFF

size: .
D: TRBD2
V: TRBV27
J: TRBJ2-1
DNA: TGTGCCAGCAGTTTATCGGCGGGAGGGCCTCGATTGTACAATAAGCAGTTCTTC
CDR3: CASSLSAGGPRLYNKQFF

size: .
D: .
V: TRBV4-1
J: TRBJ2-5
DNA: TGCGCCAGCAGCCAAGGGCAGTTCCCGGAGGAGACCCAGTACTTC
CDR3: CASSQGQFPEETQYF

size: many
D: .
V: TRBV7-2
J: TRBJ2-7
DNA: TGTGCCAGCAGCACGTGGAGCTCCTACGAGCAGTACTTC
CDR3: CASSTWSSYEQYF

size: many
D: .
V: TRBV2
J: TRBJ1-1
DNA: TGTGCCAGCAGTATAGACAAGAACACTGAAGCTTTCTTT
CDR3: CASSIDKNTEAFF

size: many
D: .
V: TRBV27
J: TRBJ1-2
DNA: TGTGCCAGCAGTTTCTCCGGTAGCTCGGGAGGCTACACCTTC
CDR3: CASSFSGSSGGYTF

size: few
D: TRBD1
V: TRBV28
J: TRBJ2-2
DNA: TGTGCCAGCAGTTTCTTAGAACAGGGGTCCGGGGAGCTGTTTTTT
CDR3: CASSFLEQGSGELFF

size: .
D: .
V: TRBV7-2
J: TRBJ1-2
DNA: TGTGCCAGCAGCTTGGGACCCTACTATGGCTACACCTTC
CDR3: CASSLGPYYGYTF

size: many
D: TRBD1
V: TRBV7-2
J: TRBJ2-1
DNA: TGTGCCAGCAGCCGGGACAGTCGGTCCTACAATGAGCAGTTCTTC
CDR3: CASSRDSRSYNEQFF

size: once
D: .
V: TRBV4-1
J: TRBJ2-1
DNA: TGCGCCAGCAGCCACCTCCTTTTAGGGGGGACAGACAATGAGCAGCTCTTC
CDR3: CASSHLLLGGTDNEQLF

size: .
D: TRBD1
V: TRBV4-1
J: TRBJ2-3
DNA: TGCGCCAGCAGCCGGGCGACAGGGGAAAGGACAGATACGCAGTATTTT
CDR3: CASSRATGERTDTQYF

size: few
D: .
V: TRBV28
J: TRBJ2-1
DNA: TGTGCCAGCAGTTCTGACGTCGCGTTAGGGAATGAGCAGTTCTTC
CDR3: CASSSDVALGNEQFF

size: many
D: TRBD2
V: TRBV20-1
J: TRBJ2-7
DNA: TGCAGTGCCCTACCCCTAGCGGAGGACGAGCAGTACTTC
CDR3: CSALPLAEDEQYF

size: few
D: TRBD1
V: TRBV4-1
J: TRBJ2-3
DNA: TGCGCCAGCAGCCGAGACAGGGAGACAGATACGCAGTATTTT
CDR3: CASSRDRETDTQYF

size: .
D: .
V: TRBV20-1
J: TRBJ2-7
DNA: TGCAGTGCTAGCGTCCCCGGGGGCTCGACCTACGAGCAGTACTTC
CDR3: CSASVPGGSTYEQYF

size: many
D: .
V: TRBV27
J: TRBJ1-1
DNA: TGTGCCAGCAGTTTATTCGACGGGAACACTGAAGCTTTCTTT
CDR3: CASSLFDGNTEAFF

size: few
D: TRBD1
V: TRBV7-9
J: TRBJ1-2
DNA: TGTGCCAGCCATCGGGGACAGGGGAACTATGGCTACACCTTC
CDR3: CASHRGQGNYGYTF

size: .
D: TRBD2
V: TRBV28
J: TRBJ2-2
DNA: TGTGCCAGCAGACCACTAGCGGGAGGTGGCACCGGGGAGCTGTTTTTT
CDR3: CASRPLAGGGTGELFF

size: .
D: .
V: TRBV7-9
J: TRBJ2-3
DNA: TGTGCCAGCAGCCCCGGGCCCCTACGGAGGGCAGATACGCAGTATTTT
CDR3: CASSPGPLRRADTQYF

size: .
D: .
V: TRBV12-3/TRBV12-4
J: TRBJ2-1
DNA: TGTGCCAGCAGGGGAACCCCAGGGGACTCCTACAATGAGCAGTTCTTC
CDR3: CASRGTPGDSYNEQFF

size: few
D: TRBD1
V: TRBV12-3/TRBV12-4
J: TRBJ2-1
DNA: TGTGCCAGCAGTCATGACAGGGGGGCCTACAATGAGCAGTTCTTC
CDR3: CASSHDRGAYNEQFF

size: few
D: .
V: TRBV2
J: TRBJ2-1
DNA: TGTGCCAGCAGTGAGGATGGCCGCTACAATGAGCAGTTCTTC
CDR3: CASSEDGRYNEQFF

size: many
D: .
V: TRBV6-2/TRBV6-3
J: TRBJ1-2
DNA: TGTGCCAGCAGTTTCAGCTATGGCTACACCTTC
CDR3: CASSFSYGYTF

size: few
D: TRBD2
V: TRBV20-1
J: TRBJ2-7
DNA: TGCAGTGCTAGGTCCGGGGGGCTAGCGGGAGGAGGTTTTAGTTACGAGCAGTACTTC
CDR3: CSARSGGLAGGGFSYEQYF

size: many
D: .
V: TRBV6-2/TRBV6-3
J: TRBJ2-7
DNA: TGTGCCAGCAGTTACTCAATCGAGCAGTACTTC
CDR3: CASSYSIEQYF

size: .
D: .
V: TRBV6-1
J: TRBJ1-1
DNA: TGTGCCAGCAGCCTCACAAGGTGGACTGAAGCTTTCTTT
CDR3: CASSLTRWTEAFF

size: few
D: .
V: TRBV7-2
J: TRBJ1-2
DNA: TGTGCCAGCAGCTTAGGAGGGGGGCTGGGTGGCTACACCTTC
CDR3: CASSLGGGLGGYTF

size: .
D: .
V: TRBV28
J: TRBJ1-5
DNA: TGTGCCAGCAGCCATGAACGGAGGGGCAATCAGCCCCAGCATTTT
CDR3: CASSHERRGNQPQHF

size: once
D: .
V: TRBV6-1
J: TRBJ1-1
DNA: TGTGCCAGCAGTCTACGCGGCACTGAAACTTTCTTT
CDR3: CASSLRGTETFF

size: .
D: TRBD1
V: TRBV24-1
J: TRBJ2-7
DNA: TGTGCCACCAGTGATAGACAGGGTCAGCCCTACAATGAGCAGTACTTC
CDR3: CATSDRQGQPYNEQYF

size: few
D: .
V: TRBV28
J: TRBJ1-5
DNA: TGTGCCAGCAGTTTATCTTTCTGGGAGGATAGCAATCAGCCCCAGCATTTT
CDR3: CASSLSFWEDSNQPQHF

size: .
D: TRBD1
V: TRBV28
J: TRBJ1-5
DNA: TGTGCCGGAGGGACAGATAGCAATAAGCCCCAGCACTTT
CDR3: CAGGTDSNKPQHF

size: many
D: .
V: TRBV6-2/TRBV6-3
J: TRBJ1-2
DNA: TGTGCCAGCACCCGAGACGGGACATACGCCTATGGCTACACCTTC
CDR3: CASTRDGTYAYGYTF

size: .
D: .
V: TRBV10-3
J: TRBJ1-1
DNA: TGTGCCATCAGTGAGTCGATATATGACGTCGGCTACCCCCTGAACACTGAAGCTTTATTT
CDR3: CAISESIYDVGYPLNTEALF